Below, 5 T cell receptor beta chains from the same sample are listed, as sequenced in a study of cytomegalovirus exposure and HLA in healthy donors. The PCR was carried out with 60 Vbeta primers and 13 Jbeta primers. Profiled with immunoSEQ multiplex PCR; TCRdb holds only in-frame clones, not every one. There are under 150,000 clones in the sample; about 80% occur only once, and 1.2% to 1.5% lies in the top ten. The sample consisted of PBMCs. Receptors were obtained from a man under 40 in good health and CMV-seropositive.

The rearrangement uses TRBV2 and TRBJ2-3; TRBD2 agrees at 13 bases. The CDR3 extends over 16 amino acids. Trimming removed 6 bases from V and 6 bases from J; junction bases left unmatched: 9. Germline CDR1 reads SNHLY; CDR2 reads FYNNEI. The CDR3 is CASRATSGRPYDTQYF. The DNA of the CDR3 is TGTGCCAGCAGGGCGACTAGCGGGAGGCCCTATGATACGCAGTATTTT.

CDR3 sequence reads: CASSSGTGGASYNSPLHF. The CDR3 region has the DNA TGCGCCAGCAGCTCCGGGACAGGGGGCGCGTCCTATAATTCACCCCTCCACTTT. The chain combines TRBV5-1 with TRBJ1-6; 12 bases map to TRBD1. The V and J ends lost 3 bases and 1 base, in that order; junction bases with no gene match: 5. CDR3 length: 18 residues. Germline CDR1 SGHRS, CDR2 YFSETQ.

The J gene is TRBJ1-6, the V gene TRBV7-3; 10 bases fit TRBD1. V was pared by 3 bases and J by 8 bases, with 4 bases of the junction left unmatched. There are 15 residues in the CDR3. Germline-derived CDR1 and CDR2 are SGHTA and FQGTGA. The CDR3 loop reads CASSFRQGADSPLHF. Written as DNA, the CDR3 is TGTGCCAGCAGCTTTAGACAGGGGGCAGATTCACCCCTCCACTTT. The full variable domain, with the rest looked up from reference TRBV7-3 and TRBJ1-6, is GAGVSQTPSNKVTEKGKYVELRCDPISGHTALYWYRQSLGQGPEFLIYFQGTGAADDSGLPNDRFFAVRPEGSVSTLKIQRTERGDSAVYLCASSFRQGADSPLHFGNGTRLTVT.

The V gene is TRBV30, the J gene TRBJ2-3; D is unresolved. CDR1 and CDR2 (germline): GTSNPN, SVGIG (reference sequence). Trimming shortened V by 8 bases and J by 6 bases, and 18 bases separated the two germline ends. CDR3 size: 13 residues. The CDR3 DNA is TGTGCCGGATACATGGAGTTCATCGATACGCAGTATTTT. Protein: CAGYMEFIDTQYF.

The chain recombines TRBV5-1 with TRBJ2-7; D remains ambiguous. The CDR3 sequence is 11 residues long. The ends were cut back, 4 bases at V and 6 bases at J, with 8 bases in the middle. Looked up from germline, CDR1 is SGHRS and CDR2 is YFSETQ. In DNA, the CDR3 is TGCGCCAGCAGCCAGAACCTCGAGCAGTACTTC. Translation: CASSQNLEQYF.